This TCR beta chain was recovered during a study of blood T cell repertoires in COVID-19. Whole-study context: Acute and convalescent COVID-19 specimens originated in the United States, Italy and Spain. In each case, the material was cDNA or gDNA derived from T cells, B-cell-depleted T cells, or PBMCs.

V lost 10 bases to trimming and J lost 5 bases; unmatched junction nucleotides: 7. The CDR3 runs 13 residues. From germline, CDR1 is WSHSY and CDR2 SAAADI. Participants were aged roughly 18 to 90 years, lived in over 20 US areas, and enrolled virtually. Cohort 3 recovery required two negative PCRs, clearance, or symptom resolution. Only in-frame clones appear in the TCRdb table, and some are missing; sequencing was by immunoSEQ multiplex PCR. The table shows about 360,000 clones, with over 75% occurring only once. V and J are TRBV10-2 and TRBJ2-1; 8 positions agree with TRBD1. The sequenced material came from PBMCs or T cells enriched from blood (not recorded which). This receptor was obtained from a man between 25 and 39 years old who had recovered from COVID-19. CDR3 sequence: CATRTGFDNEQFF. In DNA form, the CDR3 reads TGCGCCACCAGGACAGGGTTCGACAATGAGCAGTTCTTC.